Detailed here is one T cell receptor (beta chain). These data belong to a study of blood T cell repertoires in COVID-19. Generated by immunoSEQ multiplex PCR, the TCRdb table keeps only in-frame clones and is missing some. The table lists about 350,000 clones, more than 85% of them singletons. Between the trimmed V and J ends, which lost 3 bases and 7 bases, there was a span of 7 bases. The CDR3 is 12 amino acids. Germline V gene sequence: CDR1 SGHTA, CDR2 FQGNSA. Clinical histories supplied by participants themselves formed the basis of cohort assignment. The gene calls are TRBV7-2 and TRBJ2-4, with D unclear. The specimen sequenced was PBMCs or T cells enriched from blood (not recorded which). The receptor comes from a woman between 25 and 40 years old who had recovered from COVID-19. The CDR3 nucleotides read TGTGCCAGCAGCTTTTATACTAACATTCAGTACTTC. It translates to CASSFYTNIQYF.